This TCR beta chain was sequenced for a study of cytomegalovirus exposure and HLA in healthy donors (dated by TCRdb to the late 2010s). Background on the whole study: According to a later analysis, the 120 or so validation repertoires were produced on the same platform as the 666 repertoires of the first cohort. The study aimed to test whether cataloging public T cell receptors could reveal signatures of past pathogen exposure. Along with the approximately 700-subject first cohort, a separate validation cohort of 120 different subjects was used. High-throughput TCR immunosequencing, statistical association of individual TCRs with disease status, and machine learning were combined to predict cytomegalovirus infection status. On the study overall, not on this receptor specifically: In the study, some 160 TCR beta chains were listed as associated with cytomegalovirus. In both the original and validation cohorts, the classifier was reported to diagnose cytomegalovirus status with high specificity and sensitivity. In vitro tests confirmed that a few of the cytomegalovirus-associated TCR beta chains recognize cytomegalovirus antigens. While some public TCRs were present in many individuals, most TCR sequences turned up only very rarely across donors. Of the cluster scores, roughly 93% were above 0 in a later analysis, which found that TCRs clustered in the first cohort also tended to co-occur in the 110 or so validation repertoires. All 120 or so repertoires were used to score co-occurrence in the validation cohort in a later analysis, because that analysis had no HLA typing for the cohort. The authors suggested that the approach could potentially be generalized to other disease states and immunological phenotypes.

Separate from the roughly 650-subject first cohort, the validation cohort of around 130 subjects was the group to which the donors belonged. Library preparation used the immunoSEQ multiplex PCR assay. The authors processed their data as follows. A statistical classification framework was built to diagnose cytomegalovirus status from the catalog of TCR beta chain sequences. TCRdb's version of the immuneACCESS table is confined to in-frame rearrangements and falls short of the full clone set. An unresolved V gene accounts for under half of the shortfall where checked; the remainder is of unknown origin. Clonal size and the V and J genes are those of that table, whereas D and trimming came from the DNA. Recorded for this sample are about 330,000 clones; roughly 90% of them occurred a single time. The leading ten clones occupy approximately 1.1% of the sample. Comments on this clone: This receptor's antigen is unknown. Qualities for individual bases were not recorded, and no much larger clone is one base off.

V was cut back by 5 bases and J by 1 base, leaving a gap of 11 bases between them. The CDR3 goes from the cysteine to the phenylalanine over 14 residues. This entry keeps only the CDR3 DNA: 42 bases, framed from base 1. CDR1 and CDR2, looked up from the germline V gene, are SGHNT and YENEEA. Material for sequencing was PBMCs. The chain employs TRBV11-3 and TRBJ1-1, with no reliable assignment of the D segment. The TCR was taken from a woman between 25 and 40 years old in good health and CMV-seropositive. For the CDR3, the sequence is CASSPPQRNTEAFF. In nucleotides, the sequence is TGTGCCAGCAGCCCCCCACAGAGGAACACTGAAGCTTTCTTT. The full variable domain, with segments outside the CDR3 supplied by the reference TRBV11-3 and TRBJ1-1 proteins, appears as EAGVVQSPRYKIIEKKQPVAFWCNPISGHNTLYWYLQNLGQGPELLIRYENEEAVDDSQLPKDRFSAERLKGVDSTLKIQPAELGDSAVYLCASSPPQRNTEAFFGQGTRLTVV.